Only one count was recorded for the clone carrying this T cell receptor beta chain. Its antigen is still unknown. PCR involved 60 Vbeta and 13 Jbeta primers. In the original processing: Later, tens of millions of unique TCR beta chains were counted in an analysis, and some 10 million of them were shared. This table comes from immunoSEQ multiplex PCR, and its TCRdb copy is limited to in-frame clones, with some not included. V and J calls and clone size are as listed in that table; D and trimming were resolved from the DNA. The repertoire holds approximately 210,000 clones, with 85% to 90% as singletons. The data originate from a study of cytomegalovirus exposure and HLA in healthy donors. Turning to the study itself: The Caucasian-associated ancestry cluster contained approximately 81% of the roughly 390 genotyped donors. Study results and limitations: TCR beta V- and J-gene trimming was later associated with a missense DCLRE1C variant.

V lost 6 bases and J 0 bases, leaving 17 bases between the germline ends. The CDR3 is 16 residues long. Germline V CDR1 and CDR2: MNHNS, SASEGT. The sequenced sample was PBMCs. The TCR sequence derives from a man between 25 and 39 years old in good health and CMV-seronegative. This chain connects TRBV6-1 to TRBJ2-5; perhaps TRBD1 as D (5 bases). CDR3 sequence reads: CASSERPRRDQETQYF. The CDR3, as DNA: TGTGCCAGCAGCGAAAGGCCCCGCAGGGACCAAGAGACCCAGTACTTC.